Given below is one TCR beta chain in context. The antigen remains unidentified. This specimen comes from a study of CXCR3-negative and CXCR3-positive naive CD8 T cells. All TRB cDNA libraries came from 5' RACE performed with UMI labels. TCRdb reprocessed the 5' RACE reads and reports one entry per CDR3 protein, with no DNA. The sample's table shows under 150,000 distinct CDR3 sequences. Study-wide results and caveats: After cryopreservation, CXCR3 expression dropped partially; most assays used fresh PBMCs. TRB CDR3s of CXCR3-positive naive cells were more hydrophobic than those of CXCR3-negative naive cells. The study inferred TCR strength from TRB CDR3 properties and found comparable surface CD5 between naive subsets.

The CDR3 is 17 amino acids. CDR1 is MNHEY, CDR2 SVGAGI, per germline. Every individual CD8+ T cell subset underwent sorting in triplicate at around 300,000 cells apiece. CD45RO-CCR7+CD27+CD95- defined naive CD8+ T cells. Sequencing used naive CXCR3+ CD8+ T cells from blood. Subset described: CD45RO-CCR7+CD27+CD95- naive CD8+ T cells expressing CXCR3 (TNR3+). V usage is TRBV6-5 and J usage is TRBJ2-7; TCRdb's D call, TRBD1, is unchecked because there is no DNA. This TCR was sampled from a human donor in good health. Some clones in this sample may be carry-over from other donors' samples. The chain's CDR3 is CASSKLRQGRISYEQYF.